Below, one TCR beta chain is given with its context. Its antigen is as yet unknown. The entry originates in a study of shared clonotypes between healthy human individuals. Study at large: Three CD4 naive, three CD4 memory, two CD8 naive and one CD8 memory plate were used per donor. Overall study findings and caveats: Only blood was sampled; tissue repertoires likely differ.

Trimming removed 2 bases from V and 4 bases from J, with 9 bases in between. CDR1 SGHRS and CDR2 YFSETQ come from the germline V gene. The CDR3 extends over 14 amino acids. Sorted subsets were amplified in replicate PCRs using 200 ng DNA, 25,000 to 30,000 T cell genomes. Assay used: immunoSEQ multiplex PCR; TCRdb lists only in-frame clones, some missing. The sample consists of millions of clones, more than 90% of them appearing once. This TCR derives from a young man in good health. What was sequenced was naive CD4+ T cells sorted from blood. Subset reported: CD45RA+ positively selected. The chain uses TRBV5-1 and TRBJ2-2, with D possibly being TRBD1 (5 bases). This CDR3 reads CASSFGAATGELFF. CDR3 bases: TGCGCCAGCAGCTTTGGGGCCGCCACCGGGGAGCTGTTTTTT. Full variable domain (remainder filled in from reference TRBV5-1 and TRBJ2-2): KAGVTQTPRYLIKTRGQQVTLSCSPISGHRSVSWYQQTPGQGLQFLFEYFSETQRNKGNFPGRFSGRQFSNSRSEMNVSTLELGDSALYLCASSFGAATGELFFGEGSRLTVL.